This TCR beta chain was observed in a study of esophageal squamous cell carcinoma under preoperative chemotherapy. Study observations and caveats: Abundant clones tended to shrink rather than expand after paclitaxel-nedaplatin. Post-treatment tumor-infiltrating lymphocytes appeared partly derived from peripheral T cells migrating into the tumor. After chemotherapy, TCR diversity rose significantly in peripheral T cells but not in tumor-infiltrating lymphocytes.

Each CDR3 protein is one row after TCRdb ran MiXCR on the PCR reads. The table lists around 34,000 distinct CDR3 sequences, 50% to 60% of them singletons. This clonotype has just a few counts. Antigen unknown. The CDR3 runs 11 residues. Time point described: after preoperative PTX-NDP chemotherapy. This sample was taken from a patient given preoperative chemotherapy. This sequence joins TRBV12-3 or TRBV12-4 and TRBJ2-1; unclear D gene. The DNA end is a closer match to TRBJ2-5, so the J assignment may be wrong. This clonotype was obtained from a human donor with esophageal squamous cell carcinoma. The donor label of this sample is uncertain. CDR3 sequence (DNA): TGTGCCAGCAGTTCGACAGAGACCCAGTACTTC. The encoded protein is CASSSTETQYF.